This entry lists 2 T cell receptor beta chains sequenced from one sample in a study of cytomegalovirus exposure and HLA in healthy donors. The PCR made use of 60 Vbeta and 13 Jbeta primers. The data were produced by immunoSEQ multiplex PCR, yet TCRdb's version contains in-frame clones alone and is incomplete. The top ten hold 4.6% of the sample, which has 120,000 or so clones, under 12% seen once. The sample was PBMCs. The receptors originated from a woman aged 18-29 years in good health and CMV-seropositive.

This chain uses TRBV7-9 with TRBJ2-1; weak D call: TRBD1 (6 bases). Germline-derived CDR1 and CDR2 are SEHNR and FQNEAQ (reference sequence). Trimming cost V 5 bases and J 5 bases, with 10 bases left between them. This CDR3 has 13 residues. The CDR3 here is CASSRTGNNEQFF. The CDR3 bases are TGTGCCAGCAGCAGAACAGGGAACAATGAGCAGTTCTTC.

This clone was seen a few times. The chain has TRBV6-1 and TRBJ1-2; D may be TRBD1 (5 bases). Germline values: CDR1 MNHNS, CDR2 SASEGT. The CDR3 loop spans 16 amino acids. V was trimmed by 4 bases and J by 4 bases, leaving 19 bases between them. For the CDR3, the DNA is TGTGCCAGCAGTGCTAGATCCGGGACTACACCCTATGGCTACACCTTC. This encodes CASSARSGTTPYGYTF.